The clone carrying this TCR beta chain has at least ten counts. Its antigen is still unknown. TCR beta CDR3 regions were amplified from RNA. A set of HTBI primers served as the primers for a first-round RT-PCR of the TCR CDR3. TCRdb recomputed calls from the multiplex PCR reads with MiXCR, one row per CDR3 protein. The table includes around 290,000 distinct CDR3 sequences, 10% to 15% detected once. This sample is part of a study of T cells in Graves' hyperthyroidism and ophthalmopathy. Study-wide results and limits: Median prediction lead before ophthalmopathy onset was about 6.7 months with the model.

The CDR3 is 13 amino acids. CDR1 SGHTA and CDR2 FQGNSA come from the germline V gene. Trimming removed 6 bases from V and 5 bases from J; junction bases left unmatched: 2. Blood was sampled at initial diagnosis of hyperthyroidism, prior to onset of any ophthalmopathy symptoms. The specimen was blood. The chain has TRBV7-2 and TRBJ1-5; 9 bases map to TRBD1. This clonotype was sampled from a woman aged 25 to 39 with Graves' hyperthyroidism that later progressed to Graves' ophthalmopathy. The chain's CDR3 is CASRRTGDQPQHF. CDR3 coding DNA: TGTGCCAGCAGGCGGACAGGGGATCAGCCCCAGCATTTT.